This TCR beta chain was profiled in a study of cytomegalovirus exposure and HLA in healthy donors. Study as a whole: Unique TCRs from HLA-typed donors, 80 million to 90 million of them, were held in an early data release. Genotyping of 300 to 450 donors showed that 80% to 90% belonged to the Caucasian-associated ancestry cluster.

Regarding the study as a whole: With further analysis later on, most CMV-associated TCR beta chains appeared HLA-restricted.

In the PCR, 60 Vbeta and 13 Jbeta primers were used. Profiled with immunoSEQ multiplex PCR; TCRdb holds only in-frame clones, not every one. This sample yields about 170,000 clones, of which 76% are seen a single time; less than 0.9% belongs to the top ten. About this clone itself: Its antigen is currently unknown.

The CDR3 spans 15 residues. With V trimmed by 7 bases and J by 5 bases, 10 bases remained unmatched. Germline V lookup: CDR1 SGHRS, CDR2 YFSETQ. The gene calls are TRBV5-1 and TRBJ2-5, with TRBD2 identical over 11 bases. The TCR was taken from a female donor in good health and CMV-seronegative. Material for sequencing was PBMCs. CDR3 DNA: TGCGCCAGCGGCAAGGGGACTAGCGGAGCCGAGACCCAGTACTTC. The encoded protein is CASGKGTSGAETQYF.